These 3 T cell receptor beta chains came from one sample sequenced in a study of molecular identifiers for immune sequencing clone quantification. From the PCR reads, TCRdb called clonotypes with MiXCR, one entry per CDR3 protein. The repertoire holds approximately 500,000 distinct CDR3 sequences, around 23% seen once, with approximately 0.8% in the top ten. The sequenced sample was naive CD8+ T cells from blood, with Jurkat cell RNA spiked in. Subset meaning: FACS-sorted CD8+CD4-CCR7+CD45RA+ naive T cells. Receptors originate from a human donor in good health. Some libraries in this study had Jurkat cell RNA spiked in.

Comments on this clonotype: One end of the junction varies from germline; a read error may be responsible. V and J are TRBV6-5 and TRBJ2-6; no clear D. The CDR3 has 14 residues. Germline assignment: CDR1 MNHEY and CDR2 SVGAGI. CDR3 in amino acids: CTSSYSSGANVLTF. DNA for the CDR3: TGTACCAGCAGTTACAGCTCTGGGGCCAACGTCCTGACTTTC.

The sample holds many counts of this clonotype. V gene TRBV5-6 combines with J gene TRBJ2-3; D is unclear. Germline lookup yields CDR1 SGHDT and CDR2 YYEEEE. The V end lost 4 bases, the J end lost 4 bases, and 19 bases lay between the germline ends. CDR3 length: 16 amino acids. The CDR3 DNA sequence: TGTGCCAGCAGCGACTCCCGAGTCTTCAGCGCAGATACGCAGTATTTT. It yields the protein CASSDSRVFSADTQYF.

Notes on this clonotype: The junction departs from germline at one end; a sequencing error may be responsible. The rearrangement links TRBV14 to TRBJ1-1; possible D gene TRBD1, 5 bases. The CDR3 is 14 residues long. The germline gives CDR1 SGHDN, CDR2 FVKESK. Here the CDR3 reads CASRQDTLNTEASF. The DNA for the CDR3 is TGTGCCAGCAGACAGGACACATTGAACACTGAAGCTTCCTTT. The full variable domain, completed using reference TRBV14 and TRBJ1-1, is EAGVTQFPSHSVIEKGQTVTLRCDPISGHDNLYWYRRVMGKEIKFLLHFVKESKQDESGMPNNRFLAERTGGTYSTLKVQPAELEDSGVYFCASRQDTLNTEASFGQGTRLTVV.